These 2 T cell receptor beta chains were sequenced from one sample in a study of T-cell reconstitution after alpha-beta-depleted transplantation in children. Unique molecular identifiers were used in preparing the TCRbeta library. In TCRdb, the PCR reads were re-called with MiXCR into one record per CDR3 protein. This table has about a million distinct CDR3 sequences, about 29% appearing once. Sample: PBMCs, mostly from graft donor cells, taken 360 days after TCRalphabeta/CD19-depleted stem cell transplant. Receptors originate from a boy under two years old who had a stem cell transplant for SCID, so the T cells may come from the graft donor.

In its sample, this clonotype was seen a few times. The V gene is TRBV20-1, the J gene TRBJ1-1; D unresolved. V was pared by 0 bases and J by 2 bases, with 10 bases between. Germline V gene lookup returns CDR1 DFQATT and CDR2 SNEGSKA (reference sequence). The CDR3 totals 14 residues. The CDR3 loop is CSARDFWGNTEAFF. The CDR3 coding sequence is TGCAGTGCTAGAGATTTTTGGGGAAACACTGAAGCTTTCTTT.

The chain is built from TRBV18 and TRBJ2-6, with D uncertain. Germline V gene lookup returns CDR1 KGHSH and CDR2 LQKENI. Deletions cut 5 bases from V and 1 base from J, with 6 bases between. The CDR3 sequence is 14 residues long. CDR3 sequence: CASSMQSGANVLTF. CDR3 coding DNA: TGTGCCAGCTCAATGCAGTCTGGGGCCAACGTCCTGACTTTC.